The subject of this entry is one T cell receptor beta chain. There is no known antigen for this receptor. One base away there is no much larger clone; base qualities are not given. The entry originates in a study of blood T cell repertoires in COVID-19 (TCRdb year 2020). Regarding the research as a whole: Collaborator samples came from the United States, Italy and Spain and covered acute and convalescent phases of COVID-19. The material from the prospective study consisted of cDNA or gDNA derived from T cells, B-cell-depleted T cells, or PBMCs. The repertoires were released in a freely available public database meant as a resource for research on the immune response to SARS-CoV-2. Subjects who had been exposed to COVID-19, were actively infected with it, or had recovered from it provided the deeply sampled blood TCRbeta repertoires that made up the dataset. The sample metadata nearly always contained a de-identified subject ID, COVID-19 status, age in years and sex. The samples were drawn from two sources: the first 160 participants of the ongoing ImmuneRACE study, and over 1,000 subjects contributed by 6 global collaborators. Where available, HLA class I and class II types were obtained from metadata supplied by the sample provider rather than from assay-based typing.

TCRbeta CDR3 regions were amplified from genomic DNA using the immunoSEQ Assay, a bias-controlled multiplex PCR. In the source study's methods: Within the assay, amplification of reference gene primers was used to estimate how many nucleated cells each sample contained. To quantify the absolute abundance of each unique TCRbeta CDR3 rearrangement, sequence reads were collapsed and filtered. Productive Simpson clonality was computed per sample as the square root of Simpson's diversity index over productive rearrangements. TCRdb stores this immuneACCESS table with in-frame sequences only. Part of the clones is absent; in the studies checked, under half of the shortfall reflects unresolved V genes, and no reason is known for the rest. The DNA gave D and trimming, while V, J and clone size come from that table. The sample table lists roughly 260,000 clones, 88% of them with a count of one. The top ten clones comprise 4% of the sample.

Study-wide conclusions, independent of this receptor: How much clinical and demographic metadata was included differed by source and by participant, and the metadata was provided uncurated.

Another Seattle source contributed samples from volunteer blood donors who had recovered from COVID-19. Each collaborating institution followed its own protocols to collect whole blood in K2EDTA tubes. For TCRbeta analysis, collaborators shipped samples as frozen whole blood, isolated PBMCs, or DNA extracted from either of those sample types. Input material: peripheral blood. The source is a man between 60 and 75 years old who had recovered from COVID-19.

In nucleotide form, the sequence is TGTGCCAGCAGACCCTTCCCGGGACAAATATACGAGCAGTACTTC. Its product reads: CASRPFPGQIYEQYF. In this chain, TRBV6-5 is recombined with TRBJ2-7; perhaps TRBD1 is the D gene, with 6 bases matching. The germline V gene provides CDR1 MNHEY and CDR2 SVGAGI. From the cysteine up to the phenylalanine, the CDR3 has a length of 15 residues. The only DNA kept is the CDR3, 45 bases in frame from the first base. The V end loses 6 bases and the J end loses 4 bases, and a stretch of 19 bases separates them.